The 10 T cell receptor beta chains below were found in one sample sequenced in a study of T cell changes during pregnancy in multiple sclerosis. Only in-frame clones appear in the TCRdb table, and some are missing; sequencing was by immunoSEQ multiplex PCR. The sample contains about 40,000 clones, about 90% of which appear only once. This sample comprised CD4+ T cells from peripheral blood mononuclear cells, obtained before pregnancy. The origin of the receptors is a female donor with multiple sclerosis, enrolled in a pregnancy study.

The V gene is TRBV7-2, the J gene TRBJ2-3, with 10 bases that match TRBD2. Germline loops: CDR1 SGHTA, CDR2 FQGNSA. The CDR3 runs 16 residues. Unmatched junction bases numbered 5, after V lost 1 base and J lost 4 bases. CDR3 sequence reads: CASSLGLLAGSDTQYF. In nucleotides, the CDR3 is TGTGCCAGCAGCTTAGGGCTACTAGCGGGGTCAGATACGCAGTATTTT.

V is TRBV4-2 and J is TRBJ1-1; 7 nucleotides line up with TRBD1. This CDR3 has 16 amino acids. Germline V gives CDR1 LGHNA, CDR2 YNFKEQ. Losses at the gene ends were 2 bases for V and 1 base for J; bases not matched to a gene: 7. The CDR3 loop is CASSQLQGKRNTEAFF. The DNA of the CDR3 is TGTGCCAGCAGCCAATTACAGGGGAAGAGGAACACTGAAGCTTTCTTT.

The chain combines TRBV18 with TRBJ1-2, with 7 nucleotides matching TRBD1. Germline CDR1 KGHSH, CDR2 LQKENI. V lost 4 bases and J lost 1; bases outside the gene matches: 9. This CDR3 has 16 residues. This chain's CDR3 is CASSQGQSKNNYGYTF. The DNA for the CDR3 is TGTGCCAGCTCACAGGGACAGTCCAAGAATAACTATGGCTACACCTTC.

V is TRBV15 and J is TRBJ2-5; D gene ambiguous. Trimming took 4 bases from V and 5 from J, leaving 14 bases between them. In germline, CDR1 is LNHNV, CDR2 YYDKDF (reference sequence). The CDR3 is 14 amino acids. This chain's CDR3 is CATSTISSGETQYF. The CDR3 DNA sequence: TGTGCCACCAGCACGATCTCGTCGGGTGAGACCCAGTACTTC.

This rearrangement joins TRBV5-1 to TRBJ1-5; 8 bases agree with TRBD1. The CDR3 is 13 amino acids. Germline trimming cut 5 bases from V and 4 bases from J; bases unmatched to any gene: 2. Germline CDR1 SGHRS, CDR2 YFSETQ. For the CDR3, the DNA is TGCGCCAGCAGGGGACAGGAGAATCAGCCCCAGCATTTT. Translated, it gives CASRGQENQPQHF.

The sample holds a few counts of this clone. CDR3 in DNA: TGTGCCAGTAGTACCGGCCGGGACAGGGCCTATGGCTACACCTTC. This sequence encodes CASSTGRDRAYGYTF. This sequence joins TRBV19 and TRBJ1-2; TRBD1 aligns across 9 bases. Per germline, CDR1 LNHDA and CDR2 SQIVND (reference sequence). The CDR3 totals 15 residues. The V segment lost 4 bases and the J segment 4 bases; nucleotides outside the gene matches: 7.

This chain uses TRBV6-1 with TRBJ1-5; the match to TRBD1 covers 9 bases. The length of the CDR3 is 16 residues. The J segment lost 1 base and the V segment lost 4 bases, leaving 5 bases of the junction unmatched. CDR1 and CDR2 from the germline V gene are MNHNS and SASEGT. CDR3 sequence: CASSGTGVGSNQPQHF. The CDR3 nucleotides are TGTGCCAGCAGTGGGACAGGGGTGGGGAGCAATCAGCCCCAGCATTTT.

This chain joins TRBV6-5 and TRBJ2-5; D possibly corresponds to TRBD1 (6 bases). CDR1 is MNHEY and CDR2 is SVGAGI in the germline V gene. V gave up 7 bases and J gave up 4 bases, with 19 bases separating them. CDR3 size: 15 residues. In DNA form, the CDR3 reads TGTGCCAGCAAGATCCCGGGACACGCGGGAGAGACCCAGTACTTC. Its translation is CASKIPGHAGETQYF.

The rearrangement joins TRBV7-2 to TRBJ2-7, with 10 bases identical to TRBD2. Germline V gene data show CDR1 as SGHTA and CDR2 as FQGNSA. V was clipped by 5 bases and J by 3 bases; unmatched bases: 4. This CDR3 spans 14 amino acids. CDR3 residues: CASSAGTSDYEQYF. The CDR3 DNA reads TGTGCCAGCAGCGCCGGGACTAGCGACTACGAGCAGTACTTC.

The chain recombines TRBV19 with TRBJ1-2, with no clear D. The germline V and J ends were trimmed by 3 bases and 1 base, with 6 bases remaining between them. The CDR3 loop spans 13 amino acids. CDR1 and CDR2 from the germline V gene are LNHDA and SQIVND (reference sequence). The CDR3 DNA reads TGTGCCAGTAGTATGGTCGGTAACTATGGCTACACCTTC. Translated: CASSMVGNYGYTF.